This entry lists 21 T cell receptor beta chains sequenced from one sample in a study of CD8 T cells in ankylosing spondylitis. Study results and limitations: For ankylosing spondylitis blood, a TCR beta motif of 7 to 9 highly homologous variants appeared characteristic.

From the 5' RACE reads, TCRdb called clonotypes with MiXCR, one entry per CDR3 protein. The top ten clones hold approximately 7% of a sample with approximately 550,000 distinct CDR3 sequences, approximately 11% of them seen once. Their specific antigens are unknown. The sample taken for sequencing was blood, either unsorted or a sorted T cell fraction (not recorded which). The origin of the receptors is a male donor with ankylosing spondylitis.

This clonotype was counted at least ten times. CDR3 sequence reads: CASSLRDRGSYEQYV. CDR3 bases: TGCGCCAGCAGCTTGAGGGACAGGGGCTCCTACGAGCAGTACGTC. The J gene is TRBJ2-7, the V gene TRBV5-1; 10 nucleotides agree with TRBD1. CDR3 length equals 15 residues. The germline gives CDR1 SGHRS, CDR2 YFSETQ. Germline trimming cut 1 base from V and 0 bases from J; bases unmatched to any gene: 1.

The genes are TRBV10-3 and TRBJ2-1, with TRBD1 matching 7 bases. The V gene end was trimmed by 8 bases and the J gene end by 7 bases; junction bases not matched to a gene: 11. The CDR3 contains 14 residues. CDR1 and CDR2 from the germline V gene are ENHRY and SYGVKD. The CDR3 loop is CAISAVKGANEQFF. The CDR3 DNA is TGTGCCATCTCCGCAGTTAAGGGGGCGAATGAGCAGTTCTTC.

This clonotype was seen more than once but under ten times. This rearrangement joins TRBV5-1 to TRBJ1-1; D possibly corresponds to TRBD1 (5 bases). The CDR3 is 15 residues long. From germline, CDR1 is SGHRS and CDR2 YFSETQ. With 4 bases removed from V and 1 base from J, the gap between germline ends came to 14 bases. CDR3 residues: CASSLDGGWNTEAFF. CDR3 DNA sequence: TGCGCCAGCAGCCTAGACGGGGGATGGAACACTGAAGCTTTCTTT.

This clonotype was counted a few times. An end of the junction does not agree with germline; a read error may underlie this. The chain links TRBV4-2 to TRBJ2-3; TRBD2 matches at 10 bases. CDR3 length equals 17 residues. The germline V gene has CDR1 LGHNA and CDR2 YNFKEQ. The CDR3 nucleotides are TGTGCCAGCAGCGAAGAGCCTAGCGGGAGTTTGGCAGATACGCAGTATTTT. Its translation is CASSEEPSGSLADTQYF.

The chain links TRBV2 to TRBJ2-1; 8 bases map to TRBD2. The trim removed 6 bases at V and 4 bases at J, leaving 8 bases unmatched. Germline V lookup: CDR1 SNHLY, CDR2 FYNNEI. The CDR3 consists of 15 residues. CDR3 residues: CASRPTSGLYNEQFF. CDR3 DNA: TGTGCCAGCAGACCCACTAGCGGCCTTTACAATGAGCAGTTCTTC.

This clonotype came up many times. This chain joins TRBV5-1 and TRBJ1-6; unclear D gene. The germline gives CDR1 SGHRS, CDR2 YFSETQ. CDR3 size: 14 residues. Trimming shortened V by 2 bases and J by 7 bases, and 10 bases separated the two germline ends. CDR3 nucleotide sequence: TGCGCCAGCAGCTTAACCCCCCCGAATTCACCCCTCCACTTT. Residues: CASSLTPPNSPLHF.

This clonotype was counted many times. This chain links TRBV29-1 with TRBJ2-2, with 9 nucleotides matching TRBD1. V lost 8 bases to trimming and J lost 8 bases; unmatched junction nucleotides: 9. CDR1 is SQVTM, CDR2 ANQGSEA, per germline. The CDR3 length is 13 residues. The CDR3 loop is CSTRTGVSGELFF. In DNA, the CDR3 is TGCAGCACACGGACAGGGGTATCGGGGGAGCTGTTTTTT.

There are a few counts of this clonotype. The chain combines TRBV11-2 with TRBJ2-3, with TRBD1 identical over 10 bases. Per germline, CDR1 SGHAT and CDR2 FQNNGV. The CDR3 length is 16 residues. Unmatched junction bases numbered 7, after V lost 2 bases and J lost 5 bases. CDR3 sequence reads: CASSLLGTGAGDTQYF. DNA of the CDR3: TGTGCCAGCAGCTTACTAGGGACAGGGGCTGGAGATACGCAGTATTTT.

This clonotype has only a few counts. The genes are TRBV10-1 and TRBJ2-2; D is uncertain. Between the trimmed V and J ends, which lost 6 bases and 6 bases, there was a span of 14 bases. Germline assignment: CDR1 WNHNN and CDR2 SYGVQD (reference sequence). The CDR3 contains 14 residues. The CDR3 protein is CASRTSLGSGELFF. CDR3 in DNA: TGCGCCAGCAGAACCAGTCTAGGTTCCGGGGAGCTGTTTTTT.

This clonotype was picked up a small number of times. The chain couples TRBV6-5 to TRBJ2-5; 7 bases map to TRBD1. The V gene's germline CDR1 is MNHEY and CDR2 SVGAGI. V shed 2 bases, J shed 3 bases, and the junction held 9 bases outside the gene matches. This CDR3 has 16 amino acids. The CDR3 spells CASSYEAGTEKETQYF. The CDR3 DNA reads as TGTGCCAGCAGTTACGAAGCCGGGACAGAGAAAGAGACCCAGTACTTC.

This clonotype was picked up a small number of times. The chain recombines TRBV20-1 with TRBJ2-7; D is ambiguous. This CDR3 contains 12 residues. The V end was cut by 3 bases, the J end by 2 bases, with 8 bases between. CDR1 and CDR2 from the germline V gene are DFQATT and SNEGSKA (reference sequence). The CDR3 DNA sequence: TGCAGTGCTAGTCCTTATACCTACGAGCAGTACTTC. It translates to CSASPYTYEQYF.

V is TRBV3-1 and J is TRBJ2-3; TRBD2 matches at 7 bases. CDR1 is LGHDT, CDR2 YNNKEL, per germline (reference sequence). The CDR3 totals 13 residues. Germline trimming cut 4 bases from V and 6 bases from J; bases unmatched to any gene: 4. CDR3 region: CASSPREGDTQYF. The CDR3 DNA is TGTGCCAGCAGCCCCAGGGAGGGGGATACGCAGTATTTT.

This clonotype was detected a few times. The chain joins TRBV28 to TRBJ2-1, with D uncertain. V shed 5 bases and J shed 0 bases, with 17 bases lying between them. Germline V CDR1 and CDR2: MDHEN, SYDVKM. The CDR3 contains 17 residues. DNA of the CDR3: TGTGCCAGCAGTCCGCGTGGCAGCCCGAGCTCCTACAATGAGCAGTTCTTC. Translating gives CASSPRGSPSSYNEQFF.

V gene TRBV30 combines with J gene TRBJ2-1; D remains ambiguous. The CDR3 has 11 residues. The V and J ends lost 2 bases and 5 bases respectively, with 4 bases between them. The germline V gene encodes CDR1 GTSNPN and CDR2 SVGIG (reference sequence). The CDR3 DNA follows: TGTGCCTGGAGTTCGAACAATGAGCAGTTCTTC. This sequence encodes CAWSSNNEQFF.

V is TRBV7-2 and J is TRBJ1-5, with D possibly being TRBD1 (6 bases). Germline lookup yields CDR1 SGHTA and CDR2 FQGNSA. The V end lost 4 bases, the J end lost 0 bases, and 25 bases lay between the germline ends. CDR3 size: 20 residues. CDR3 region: CASSSVSGEQSAYSNQPQHF. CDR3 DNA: TGTGCCAGCAGCTCGGTCTCAGGGGAACAAAGTGCATATAGCAATCAGCCCCAGCATTTT.

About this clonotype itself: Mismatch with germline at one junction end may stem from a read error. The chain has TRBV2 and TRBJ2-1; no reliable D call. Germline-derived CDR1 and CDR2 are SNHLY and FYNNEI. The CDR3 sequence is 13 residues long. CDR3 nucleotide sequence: TGTGCCAACAGTGTTTTGCGGTACAATGAGCAGTTCTTC. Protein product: CANSVLRYNEQFF.

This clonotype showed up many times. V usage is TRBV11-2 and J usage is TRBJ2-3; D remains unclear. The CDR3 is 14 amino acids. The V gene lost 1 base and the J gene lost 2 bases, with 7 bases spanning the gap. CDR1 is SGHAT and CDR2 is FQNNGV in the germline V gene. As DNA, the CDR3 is TGTGCCAGCAGCTTAGGTTATAACACAGATACGCAGTATTTT. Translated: CASSLGYNTDTQYF.

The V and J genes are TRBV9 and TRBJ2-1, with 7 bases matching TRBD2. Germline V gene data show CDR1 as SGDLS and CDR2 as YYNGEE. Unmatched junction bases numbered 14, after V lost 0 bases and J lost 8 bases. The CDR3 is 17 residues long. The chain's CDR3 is CASSVATAERGGDEQFF. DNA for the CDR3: TGTGCCAGCAGCGTAGCCACAGCGGAAAGGGGAGGGGATGAGCAGTTCTTC.

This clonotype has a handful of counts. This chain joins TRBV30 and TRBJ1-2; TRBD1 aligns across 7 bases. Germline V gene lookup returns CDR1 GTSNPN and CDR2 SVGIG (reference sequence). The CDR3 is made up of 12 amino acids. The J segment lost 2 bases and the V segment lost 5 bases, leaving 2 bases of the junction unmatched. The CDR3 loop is CAWAGGNYGYTF. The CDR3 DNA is TGTGCCTGGGCAGGGGGAAACTATGGCTACACCTTC.

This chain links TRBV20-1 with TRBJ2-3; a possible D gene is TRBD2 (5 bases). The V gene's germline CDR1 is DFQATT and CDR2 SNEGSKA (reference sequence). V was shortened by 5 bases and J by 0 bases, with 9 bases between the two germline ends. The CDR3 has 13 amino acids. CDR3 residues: CSALSASTDTQYF. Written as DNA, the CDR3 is TGCAGTGCTCTTAGCGCTAGCACAGATACGCAGTATTTT.

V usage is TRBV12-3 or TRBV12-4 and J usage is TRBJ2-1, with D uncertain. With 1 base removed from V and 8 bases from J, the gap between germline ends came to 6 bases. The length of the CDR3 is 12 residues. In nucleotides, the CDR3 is TGTGCCAGCAGTTTAGGCCTAGATGAGCAGTTCTTC. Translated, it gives CASSLGLDEQFF.